One and the same sample provided the 13 T cell receptor beta chains below, sequenced in a study of blood T cell repertoires in COVID-19. Some clones are missing from TCRdb's copy, which holds only in-frame ones; the method was immunoSEQ multiplex PCR. The sample holds some 130,000 clones, 65% to 90% seen once. Sequenced sample: peripheral blood. The receptors originated from a man aged 80 or over with acute or convalescent COVID-19.

In its sample, this clone was seen a few times. The genes are TRBV7-8 and TRBJ2-7; D gene ambiguous. V was cut by 2 bases and J by 0 bases, with 8 bases left in between. CDR3 size: 14 residues. Germline CDR1 and CDR2: SGHVS and FQNEAQ. Here the CDR3 reads CASSLITNSYEQYF. CDR3 in DNA: TGTGCCAGCAGCTTAATAACAAACTCCTACGAGCAGTACTTC.

The chain links TRBV15 to TRBJ2-5, with a weak D call TRBD2 (6 bases). Germline loops: CDR1 LNHNV, CDR2 YYDKDF (reference sequence). The CDR3 length is 16 residues. V lost 0 bases to trimming and J lost 5 bases, with 16 bases between them. This CDR3 is CATSRDHPGLGETQYF. The CDR3 nucleotides read TGTGCCACCAGCAGAGATCATCCGGGACTGGGGGAGACCCAGTACTTC.

The chain couples TRBV5-4 to TRBJ2-3, with TRBD2 matching over 8 bases. Trimming cost V 4 bases and J 2 bases; bases outside gene matches: 9. The CDR3 length is 16 residues. From germline, CDR1 is SGHNT and CDR2 YYREEE (reference sequence). The CDR3 loop reads CASSLRIAGITDTQYF. The CDR3 region has the DNA TGTGCCAGCAGCCTTAGAATAGCGGGGATCACAGATACGCAGTATTTT.

Comments on this clone: Other nucleotide sequences from this sample produce the same CDR3. The gene calls are TRBV5-1 and TRBJ1-1, with unresolved D. With 5 bases removed from V and 1 base from J, the gap between germline ends came to 9 bases. Germline-derived CDR1 and CDR2 are SGHRS and YFSETQ. The CDR3 length is 13 residues. The CDR3: CASSLQENTEAFF. The CDR3 DNA reads as TGCGCCAGCAGTCTTCAGGAGAACACTGAAGCTTTCTTT.

J is TRBJ1-3 and V is TRBV19; no definite D call. Looked up from germline, CDR1 is LNHDA and CDR2 is SQIVND (reference sequence). There are 16 residues in the CDR3. V was pared by 3 bases and J by 0 bases, with 12 bases between. CDR3 sequence reads: CASSISGFSSGNTIYF. CDR3 sequence (DNA): TGTGCCAGTAGTATCTCGGGTTTCAGCTCTGGAAACACCATATATTTT.

This rearrangement joins TRBV10-3 to TRBJ2-3; 10 bases are a match to TRBD1. Trimming cost V 10 bases and J 5 bases; bases outside gene matches: 6. CDR3 size: 13 residues. Germline CDR1 is ENHRY and CDR2 is SYGVKD. The CDR3: CANAWTGGDTQYF. The CDR3, as DNA: TGTGCCAACGCCTGGACAGGGGGAGATACGCAGTATTTT.

The gene calls are TRBV5-1 and TRBJ2-3, with 14 bases matching TRBD2. This CDR3 is built from 16 residues. Germline V lookup: CDR1 SGHRS, CDR2 YFSETQ. V lost 0 bases and J lost 5; bases outside the gene matches: 2. CDR3 DNA sequence: TGCGCCAGCAGCTTGGTGGGACTAGCGGGGGTAGATACGCAGTATTTT. It yields the protein CASSLVGLAGVDTQYF.

The chain uses TRBV28 and TRBJ2-2, with 8 nucleotides matching TRBD2. This CDR3 contains 15 residues. Unmatched junction bases numbered 8, after V lost 8 bases and J lost 3 bases. Germline lookup yields CDR1 MDHEN and CDR2 SYDVKM. Written as DNA, the CDR3 is TGTGCCAGCCGGGAGGGAGGCGCTTACACCGGGGAGCTGTTTTTT. Translated: CASREGGAYTGELFF.

This sequence joins TRBV11-2 and TRBJ2-7; TRBD2 matches 14 bases. This CDR3 contains 17 residues. The junction had 7 bases not matched to a gene; V was cut back by 3 bases and J by 3 bases. Per the germline V gene, CDR1 is SGHAT and CDR2 is FQNNGV. The CDR3 reads CASSFGRGTSGSYEQYF. The CDR3 DNA follows: TGTGCCAGCAGCTTCGGGCGGGGGACTAGCGGGAGCTACGAGCAGTACTTC.

The genes are TRBV3-1 (or the pseudogene TRBV3-2) and TRBJ1-5, with D tentatively TRBD1 (6 bases). Germline lookup yields CDR1 LGHDT and CDR2 YNNKEL (reference sequence). This CDR3 spans 14 amino acids. Trimming removed 1 base from V and 6 bases from J, with 10 bases in between. The DNA of the CDR3 is TGTGCCAGCAGCCAAGCGGGGGGCCTTCAGCCCCAGCATTTT. As protein: CASSQAGGLQPQHF.

The chain carries TRBV11-2 and TRBJ2-1, with 7 bases that match TRBD2. The CDR3 sequence is 13 residues long. With V trimmed by 3 bases and J by 4 bases, 0 bases remained unmatched. Per the germline V gene, CDR1 is SGHAT and CDR2 is FQNNGV. The CDR3 is CASSFSGYNEQFF. DNA of the CDR3: TGTGCCAGCAGCTTTAGCGGGTACAATGAGCAGTTCTTC.

This clone was seen only once. The gene calls are TRBV19 and TRBJ1-4; 7 bases line up with TRBD1. From germline, CDR1 is LNHDA and CDR2 SQIVND (reference sequence). The CDR3 is 14 amino acids. V was clipped by 7 bases and J by 4 bases; unmatched bases: 6. The CDR3 region has the DNA TGTGCCAGTACCTCGACAGGGTTTAATGAAAAACTGTTTTTT. Protein sequence: CASTSTGFNEKLFF.

The rearrangement uses TRBV19 and TRBJ2-1; 7 nucleotides line up with TRBD2. The CDR3 is made up of 15 amino acids. The germline V gene encodes CDR1 LNHDA and CDR2 SQIVND (reference sequence). After removal of 11 bases from V and 6 bases from J, the junction contained 16 bases not matched to a gene. In DNA form, the CDR3 reads TGTGCCTCAAACCCCGGGCGGGAGTTGGTCAATGAGCAGTTCTTC. Translation: CASNPGRELVNEQFF.